This T cell receptor beta chain is drawn from a study of blood T cell repertoires in COVID-19. Turning to the study itself: Italy, Spain and the United States were the sources of the convalescent and acute COVID-19 samples.

Profiled with immunoSEQ multiplex PCR; TCRdb holds only in-frame clones, not every one. The table lists over 300,000 clones, 70% to 90% of them singletons, with less than 2.5% in the top ten. This CDR3 contains 15 residues. The germline gives CDR1 SGHVS, CDR2 FQNEAQ. The V end was cut by 0 bases, the J end by 2 bases, with 10 bases between. In terms of age and location, participants ranged from roughly 18 to 100 years and lived in around 22 US areas. Participant-given clinical history determined each cohort assignment. Cohort 3 donors counted as recovered after two negative PCRs, clearance, or resolved symptoms.

The sequence came from a man aged 25-45 years who had recovered from COVID-19. The chain employs TRBV7-8 and TRBJ2-5; weak D call: TRBD1 (5 bases). What was sequenced was PBMCs or T cells enriched from blood (not recorded which). This chain's CDR3 is CASSLAAGSQETQYF. The CDR3 DNA is TGTGCCAGCAGCTTAGCGGCAGGGTCACAAGAGACCCAGTACTTC.